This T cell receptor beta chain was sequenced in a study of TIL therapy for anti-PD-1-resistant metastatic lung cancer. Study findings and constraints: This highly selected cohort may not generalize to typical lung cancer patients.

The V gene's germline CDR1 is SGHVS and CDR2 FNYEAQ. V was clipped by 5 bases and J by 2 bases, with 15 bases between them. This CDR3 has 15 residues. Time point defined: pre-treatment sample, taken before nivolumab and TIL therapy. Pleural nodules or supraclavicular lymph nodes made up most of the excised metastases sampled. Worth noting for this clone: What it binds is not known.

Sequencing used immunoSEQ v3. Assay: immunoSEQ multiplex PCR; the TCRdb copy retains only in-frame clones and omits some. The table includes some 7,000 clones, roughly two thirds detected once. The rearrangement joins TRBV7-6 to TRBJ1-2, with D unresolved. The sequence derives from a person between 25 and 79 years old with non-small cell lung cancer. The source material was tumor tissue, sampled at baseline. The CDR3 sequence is CASSPEAGPNYGYTF. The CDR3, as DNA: TGTGCCAGCAGCCCCGAGGCCGGGCCCAACTATGGCTACACCTTC. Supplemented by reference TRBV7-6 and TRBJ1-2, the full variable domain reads GAGVSQSPRYKVTKRGQDVALRCDPISGHVSLYWYRQALGQGPEFLTYFNYEAQQDKSGLPNDRFSAERPEGSISTLTIQRTEQRDSAMYRCASSPEAGPNYGYTFGSGTRLTVV.